This entry lists 18 T cell receptor beta chains sequenced from one sample in a study of CD8 T cells in ankylosing spondylitis. From the 5' RACE reads, TCRdb called clonotypes with MiXCR, one entry per CDR3 protein. The data show about 140,000 distinct CDR3 sequences, with approximately 9.2% seen just once and less than 7.5% held by the top ten. The specimen sequenced was synovial fluid, either unsorted or a sorted T cell fraction (not recorded which). These receptor sequences come from a male donor with ankylosing spondylitis.

This clonotype was recorded many times. The rearrangement links TRBV20-1 to TRBJ2-7; possible D gene TRBD1, 6 bases. The CDR3 is 13 amino acids. The germline V gene encodes CDR1 DFQATT and CDR2 SNEGSKA (reference sequence). V lost 5 bases, J lost 4 bases, and 15 bases lay in between. The CDR3, as DNA: TGCAGTGCTTATCGGGACATCACTTACGAGCAGTACTTC. This sequence encodes CSAYRDITYEQYF.

J is TRBJ2-3 and V is TRBV7-9, with D unresolved. Germline CDR1 reads SEHNR; CDR2 reads FQNEAQ (reference sequence). V gave up 5 bases and J gave up 8 bases, with 11 bases separating them. The CDR3 spans 12 residues. The CDR3 nucleotides read TGTGCCAGCAGCGCTAGTGTGGGTACGCAGTATTTT. It translates to CASSASVGTQYF.

The chain links TRBV28 to TRBJ1-1, with TRBD1 matching over 7 bases. Germline V gene lookup returns CDR1 MDHEN and CDR2 SYDVKM. V shed 6 bases, J shed 3 bases, and the junction held 4 bases outside the gene matches. The CDR3 runs to 13 residues. The CDR3 spells CASRETGDTEAFF. CDR3 in DNA: TGTGCCAGCAGGGAAACAGGGGACACTGAAGCTTTCTTT.

The CDR3 region is CSAKLSGADTQYF. The CDR3 region has the DNA TGCAGTGCCAAACTGTCGGGCGCAGATACGCAGTATTTT. This chain links TRBV20-1 with TRBJ2-3; D unclear. The CDR3 runs 13 residues. The V and J ends lost 6 bases and 4 bases respectively, with 14 bases between them. CDR1 is DFQATT, CDR2 SNEGSKA, per germline (reference sequence).

This chain uses TRBV29-1 with TRBJ1-1; D gene ambiguous. The ends were cut back, 7 bases at V and 3 bases at J, with 18 bases in the middle. Germline CDR1 reads SQVTM; CDR2 reads ANQGSEA. CDR3 length equals 14 residues. CDR3 in DNA: TGCAGCGCGGTCGTCCTTGGGTCATACACTGAAGCTTTCTTT. It is translated as CSAVVLGSYTEAFF.

This clonotype was seen ten or more times. The rearrangement links TRBV5-1 to TRBJ1-2; D gene unclear. V was shortened by 2 bases and J by 4 bases, with 12 bases between the two germline ends. CDR1 is SGHRS, CDR2 YFSETQ, per germline. CDR3 size: 14 residues. The CDR3 here is CASSLQTEFYGYTF. CDR3 sequence (DNA): TGCGCCAGCAGCTTACAGACGGAATTCTATGGCTACACCTTC.

V and J are TRBV7-2 and TRBJ1-2, with D unresolved. Trimming removed 5 bases at V and 5 bases at J, with 15 bases between. Looked up from germline, CDR1 is SGHTA and CDR2 is FQGNSA. The CDR3 has 14 residues. The CDR3 loop is CASSAEASSYGYTF. CDR3 coding DNA: TGTGCCAGCAGCGCAGAAGCCTCGTCTTATGGCTACACCTTC. The full variable domain, completed using reference TRBV7-2 and TRBJ1-2, is GAGVSQSPSNKVTEKGKDVELRCDPISGHTALYWYRQSLGQGLEFLIYFQGNSAPDKSGLPSDRFSAERTGGSVSTLTIQRTQQEDSAVYLCASSAEASSYGYTFGSGTRLTVV.

The chain is built from TRBV20-1 and TRBJ1-1, with a possible D match to TRBD1 (5 bases). This CDR3 is built from 15 residues. CDR1 is DFQATT, CDR2 SNEGSKA, per germline (reference sequence). Trimming cost V 5 bases and J 0 bases, with 16 bases left between them. Here the CDR3 DNA reads TGCAGTGCTCGACGGAGGGACCAGATGAACACTGAAGCTTTCTTT. This encodes CSARRRDQMNTEAFF.

In its sample, this clonotype was seen a few times. The chain carries TRBV4-3 and TRBJ2-7; TRBD1 matches at 9 bases. J lost 4 bases, V lost 4 bases, and 5 bases had no gene match. In germline, CDR1 is LGHNA, CDR2 YSLEER. This CDR3 has 14 amino acids. CDR3 sequence (DNA): TGCGCCAGCAGCCGGGGACAGGGAGATTACGAGCAGTACTTC. Translated: CASSRGQGDYEQYF.

V and J are TRBV4-2 and TRBJ2-2; TRBD2 matches at 13 bases. Losses at the gene ends were 2 bases for V and 2 bases for J; bases not matched to a gene: 8. Germline V gives CDR1 LGHNA, CDR2 YNFKEQ. The CDR3 is 19 amino acids. This CDR3 reads CASSQFPGLAGVNTGELFF. In DNA, the CDR3 is TGTGCCAGCAGCCAATTTCCAGGACTAGCGGGGGTTAACACCGGGGAGCTGTTTTTT.

This clonotype was counted only a few times. Here the CDR3 DNA reads TGTGCCAGCAGTCCACTCAGGACAGCCTATGGCTACACCTTC. Protein: CASSPLRTAYGYTF. J is TRBJ1-2 and V is TRBV2, with D possibly TRBD1 on 6 matching bases. This CDR3 is built from 14 residues. V dropped 5 bases and J dropped 4 bases, with 14 bases sitting between them. From germline, CDR1 is SNHLY and CDR2 FYNNEI.

This clonotype has more than one count but fewer than ten. CDR3 amino acids: CASSLGRATNEKLFF. CDR3 in DNA: TGTGCCAGCAGTTTGGGACGAGCAACTAATGAAAAACTGTTTTTT. The V and J genes are TRBV12-3 or TRBV12-4 and TRBJ1-4, with D tentatively TRBD1 (5 bases). The length of the CDR3 is 15 residues. The V and J ends lost 3 bases and 0 bases respectively, with 8 bases between them.

This clonotype was observed at least ten times. The chain employs TRBV28 and TRBJ2-3, with TRBD2 matching 13 bases. J gave up 7 bases and V 6 bases, and 4 bases lay outside the gene matches. The germline V gene encodes CDR1 MDHEN and CDR2 SYDVKM. The CDR3 length is 14 residues. CDR3: CASRPGLAGNTQYF. CDR3 coding DNA: TGTGCCAGCAGGCCGGGACTAGCGGGAAATACGCAGTATTTT.

This clonotype occurred a few times. The chain couples TRBV28 to TRBJ2-2, with TRBD2 identical over 11 bases. The CDR3 has 16 amino acids. The junction had 12 bases not matched to a gene; V was cut back by 9 bases and J by 6 bases. Germline V gene lookup returns CDR1 MDHEN and CDR2 SYDVKM. The CDR3 sequence is CASSVSGRASPGELFF. CDR3 nucleotide sequence: TGTGCCAGTTCCGTTAGCGGGAGGGCCTCGCCCGGGGAGCTGTTTTTT.

This clonotype has a count of ten or more. V and J are TRBV28 and TRBJ2-5, with TRBD2 as a possible D gene (6 bases). V lost 4 bases to trimming and J lost 3 bases, with 12 bases between them. The CDR3 loop spans 14 amino acids. CDR1 is MDHEN and CDR2 is SYDVKM in the germline V gene. The CDR3 reads CASSSSGREETQYF. The CDR3 region has the DNA TGTGCCAGCAGTTCCTCCGGGAGAGAAGAGACCCAGTACTTC.

The genes are TRBV29-1 and TRBJ2-6, with D hard to call. The CDR3 sequence is 12 residues long. Trimming removed 8 bases at V and 2 bases at J, with 7 bases between. Germline CDR1 and CDR2: SQVTM and ANQGSEA. The CDR3 DNA reads as TGCAGCACTCTAACTGGGGCCAACGTCCTGACTTTC. Protein: CSTLTGANVLTF. Variable domain in full (rest from reference TRBV29-1 and TRBJ2-6): SAVISQKPSRDICQRGTSLTIQCQVDSQVTMMFWYRQQPGQSLTLIATANQGSEATYESGFVIDKFPISRPNLTFSTLTVSNMSPEDSSIYLCSTLTGANVLTFGAGSRLTVL.

The rearrangement uses TRBV18 and TRBJ2-1; 7 bases are a match to TRBD1. J lost 4 bases, V lost 3 bases, and 6 bases had no gene match. This CDR3 region has 15 residues. Germline V gene lookup returns CDR1 KGHSH and CDR2 LQKENI. CDR3 protein: CASSPLGQDYNEQFF. CDR3 sequence (DNA): TGTGCCAGCTCACCCCTTGGACAGGATTACAATGAGCAGTTCTTC.

This clonotype was recorded at least ten times. The chain combines TRBV5-1 with TRBJ2-7; tentative D call: TRBD2 (5 bases). V dropped 0 bases and J dropped 7 bases, with 17 bases sitting between them. CDR1 and CDR2 from the germline V gene are SGHRS and YFSETQ. The CDR3 contains 15 residues. This CDR3 reads CASSLEPGSSSEQYF. CDR3 nucleotides: TGCGCCAGCAGCTTGGAGCCGGGGTCCTCATCGGAGCAGTACTTC.